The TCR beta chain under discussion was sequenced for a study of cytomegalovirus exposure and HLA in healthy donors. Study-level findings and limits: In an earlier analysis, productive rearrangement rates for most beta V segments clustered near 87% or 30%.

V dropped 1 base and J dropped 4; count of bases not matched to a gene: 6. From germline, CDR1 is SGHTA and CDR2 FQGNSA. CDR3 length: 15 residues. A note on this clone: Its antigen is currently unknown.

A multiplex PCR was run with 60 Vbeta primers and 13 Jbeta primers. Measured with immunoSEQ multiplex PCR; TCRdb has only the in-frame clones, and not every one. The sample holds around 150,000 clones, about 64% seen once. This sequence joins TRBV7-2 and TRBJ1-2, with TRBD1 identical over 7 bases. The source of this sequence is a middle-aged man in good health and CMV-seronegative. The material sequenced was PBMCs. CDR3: CASSLDRTGTYGYTF. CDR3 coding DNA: TGTGCCAGCAGCTTAGACCGGACAGGAACCTATGGCTACACCTTC.